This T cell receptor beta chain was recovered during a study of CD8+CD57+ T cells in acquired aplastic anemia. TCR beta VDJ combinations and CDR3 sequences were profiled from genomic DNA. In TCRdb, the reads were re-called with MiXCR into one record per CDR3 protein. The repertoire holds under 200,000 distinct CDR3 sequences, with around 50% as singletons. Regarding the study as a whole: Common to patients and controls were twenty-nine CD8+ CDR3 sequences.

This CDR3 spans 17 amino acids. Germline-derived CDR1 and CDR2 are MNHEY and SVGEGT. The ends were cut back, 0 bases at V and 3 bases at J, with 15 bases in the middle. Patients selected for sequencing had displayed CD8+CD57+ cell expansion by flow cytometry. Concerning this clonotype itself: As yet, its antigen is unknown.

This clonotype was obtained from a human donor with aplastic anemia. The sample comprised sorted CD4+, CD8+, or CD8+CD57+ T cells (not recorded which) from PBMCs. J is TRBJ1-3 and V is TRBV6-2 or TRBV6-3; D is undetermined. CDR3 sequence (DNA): TGTGCCAGCAGTTACTCGGGTCCGGCAGCTGGTGGAAACACCATATATTTT. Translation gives CASSYSGPAAGGNTIYF.